These T cell receptor beta chains were read from a single sample in a study of blood T cell repertoires in COVID-19. Clones were sequenced by immunoSEQ multiplex PCR, and TCRdb holds only the in-frame ones, with some missing. The sample records 150,000 to 200,000 clones, approximately 81% being singletons. Sample: peripheral blood. These receptors were taken from a woman in her 70s with COVID-19, enrolled during active disease. Both conserved end residues are part of each CDR3. The D gene is left open where the match is weak. Clone size is stated in some rows and not others, as once, few, many or a class when expanded.

>-|TRBV18|TRBJ1-1|-
TGTGCCAGCTCACCACCGTGGGAGGGCACTGAAGCTTTCTTT
CASSPPWEGTEAFF
>-|TRBV12-5|TRBJ2-7|-
TGTGCTAGTGGGCGGAGGGGGGGCGGCGAGCAGTACTTC
CASGRRGGGEQYF
>-|TRBV9|TRBJ2-1|TRBD2
TGTGCCAGCAGCCCTGGGGGGAGGGACAATGAGCAGTTCTTC
CASSPGGRDNEQFF
>once|TRBV6-2/TRBV6-3|TRBJ2-1|TRBD2
TGTGCCAGCAGTTACTTGAGCGGGAGGGTAGGTGAGCAGTTCTTC
CASSYLSGRVGEQFF
>-|TRBV21-1|TRBJ1-6|-
TGTGCCAGCACCAAAACCGGGTTCGGTTCACCCCTCCACTTT
CASTKTGFGSPLHF
>-|TRBV6-5|TRBJ1-6|TRBD1
TGTGCCAGCAGTTACGGGACAGACCCTAATTCACCCCTCCACTTT
CASSYGTDPNSPLHF
>-|TRBV5-5|TRBJ1-4|-
TGTGCCAGCACAAACGGGGGGAGCCTGAATGAAAAACTGTTTTTT
CASTNGGSLNEKLFF
>once|TRBV6-5|TRBJ1-1|-
TGTGCCAGCAGCCTTGGACTGGAGAACACTGAAGCTTTCTTT
CASSLGLENTEAFF
>few|TRBV30|TRBJ2-3|-
TGTGCCTGGAGTCCCGCCGGCCTGCGGGATACGCAGTATTTT
CAWSPAGLRDTQYF
>few|TRBV30|TRBJ2-5|-
TGTGCCTGGAGTGGACACCCAGGGGAAGAGACCCAGTACTTC
CAWSGHPGEETQYF
>-|TRBV11-2|TRBJ1-4|-
TGTGCCAGCAGCTTAAGCCTCCCAGGGGAAAAACTGTTTTTT
CASSLSLPGEKLFF
>-|TRBV24-1|TRBJ1-4|-
TGTGCCACCAGTCATCCGGGGGGCGGTAATGAAAAACTGTTTTTT
CATSHPGGGNEKLFF
>-|TRBV2|TRBJ2-6|-
TGTGCCATTTACCACAGTCCCTCTGGGGCCAACGTCCTGACTTTC
CAIYHSPSGANVLTF
>-|TRBV19|TRBJ2-2|TRBD1
TGTGCCAGTAGTACAGACAGGGGGACGCTTATAGGGGAGCTGTTTTTT
CASSTDRGTLIGELFF
>-|TRBV19|TRBJ1-2|-
TGTGCCAGTACCCAAGTATCAGCAGGAGGCTACACCTTC
CASTQVSAGGYTF
>-|TRBV5-1|TRBJ1-6|TRBD1
TGCGCCAGCAGCCTAGACGGACAGGAAAATTCACCCCTCCACTTT
CASSLDGQENSPLHF
>-|TRBV3-1/TRBV3-2|TRBJ1-1|TRBD1
TGTGCCAGCTTCTCAACAGGGGGCACTGAAGCTTTCTTT
CASFSTGGTEAFF
>few|TRBV3-1/TRBV3-2|TRBJ1-6|-
TGTGCCAGCAGCCAAGGCAGGGGTAATTCACCCCTCCACTTT
CASSQGRGNSPLHF
>-|TRBV18|TRBJ1-1|-
TGTGCCAGCTTGACGGGGGGGAACACTGAAGCTTTCTTT
CASLTGGNTEAFF
>-|TRBV7-2|TRBJ1-5|TRBD1
TGTGCCAGCAGCCCAGGACAGGTCCGGCAGCCCCAGCATTTT
CASSPGQVRQPQHF
>-|TRBV24-1|TRBJ2-2|-
TGTGCCACCAGTGATTTCCCGGGCAGGGGAAACACCGGGGAGCTGTTTTTT
CATSDFPGRGNTGELFF
>-|TRBV6-6|TRBJ1-5|-
TGTGCCAGCAGTAAGTCAGGGGACTACAATCAGCCCCAGCATTTT
CASSKSGDYNQPQHF
>once|TRBV4-1|TRBJ1-2|-
TGCGCCAGCAGCCAGTCCCCGGCAGGGGACGTCTATGGCTACACCTTC
CASSQSPAGDVYGYTF
>-|TRBV15|TRBJ2-2|-
TGTGCCACCAGCAGAGGGAGGGCTCGCGGGGAGCTGTTTTTT
CATSRGRARGELFF
>few|TRBV28|TRBJ2-2|-
TGTGCCAGCCAGACAGGCCTCAACACCGGGGAGCTGTTTTTT
CASQTGLNTGELFF
>-|TRBV30|TRBJ2-3|TRBD2
TGTGCCTGGTATAGCGGGGGGGGCTCAGATACGCAGTATTTT
CAWYSGGGSDTQYF
>-|TRBV7-2|TRBJ2-3|TRBD2
TGTGCCAGCTCTAGCGGGAGGGCCCTAATGACAGATACGCAGTATTTT
CASSSGRALMTDTQYF
>-|TRBV24-1|TRBJ2-3|TRBD2
TGTGCCACCAGTGACCGTACTAGCGGGAGTTCCCCAGATACGCAGTATTTT
CATSDRTSGSSPDTQYF
>-|TRBV12-3/TRBV12-4|TRBJ2-5|TRBD2
TGTGCCAGCAGACCTAGCGGGGGAGAGACCCAGTACTTC
CASRPSGGETQYF
>-|TRBV3-1/TRBV3-2|TRBJ2-1|TRBD2
TGTGCCAGCAGCCAAGTCAGCGGGAGAGATGAGCAGTTCTTC
CASSQVSGRDEQFF
>-|TRBV11-2|TRBJ1-1|-
TGTGCCAGCAGCTTAGAGAGGGTCGACACTGAAGCTTTCTTT
CASSLERVDTEAFF
>-|TRBV27|TRBJ1-2|-
TGTGCCAGCAGTATACAGGGTAACTATGGCTACACCTTC
CASSIQGNYGYTF
>-|TRBV11-2|TRBJ1-1|-
TGTGCCAGCAGTAGAAGCTTCGGTCTGAACACTGAAGCTTTCTTT
CASSRSFGLNTEAFF
>-|TRBV28|TRBJ1-3|-
TGTGCCAGCATTCATTATCCGGGATTCTCTGGAAACACCATATATTTT
CASIHYPGFSGNTIYF
>few|TRBV30|TRBJ2-1|TRBD2
TGTGCCTGGAGTCCCGGGACTAGCGGGTTTCATGAGCAGTTCTTC
CAWSPGTSGFHEQFF
>-|TRBV7-2|TRBJ2-5|-
TGTGCCAGCAGCTTCGGACCTGGGGGGGAGACCCAGTACTTC
CASSFGPGGETQYF
>once|TRBV5-4|TRBJ2-1|TRBD2
TGTGCCAGCAGCCCCGGGACTAGCCCACTAAATGAGCAGTTCTTC
CASSPGTSPLNEQFF
>once|TRBV18|TRBJ1-4|-
TGTGCCAGCTCGCCTACTCAGGGCGTGGGTGAAAAACTGTTTTTT
CASSPTQGVGEKLFF
>-|TRBV7-7|TRBJ1-3|TRBD1
TGTGCTAGCAGCTTAGACAGGGTAAGCGGAAACACCATATATTTT
CASSLDRVSGNTIYF
>-|TRBV28|TRBJ1-6|-
TGTGCCAGCACCCCCGACAGCCCAGAATCACCCCTCCACTTT
CASTPDSPESPLHF
>once|TRBV15|TRBJ1-1|TRBD1
TGTGCCACCAGACACCCGACAGGGGGCTACGCTGAAGCTTTCTTT
CATRHPTGGYAEAFF
>-|TRBV27|TRBJ1-6|TRBD1
TGTGCCAGCAGTCTACAGGGGTATAATTCACCCCTCCACTTT
CASSLQGYNSPLHF
>once|TRBV6-5|TRBJ1-1|-
TGTGCCAGCAGTTACTCGAAATTGTCGGGGAGTTTAGCTTTCTTT
CASSYSKLSGSLAFF
>-|TRBV5-1|TRBJ1-2|TRBD1
TGCGCCAGCAGCGCCTCCGGGTCAGGGGGTGGCTACACCTTC
CASSASGSGGGYTF
>-|TRBV11-1|TRBJ1-2|TRBD1
TGTGCCAGCAGCATTCGACAGGGCGTGTCAGATGGCTACACCTTC
CASSIRQGVSDGYTF
>once|TRBV28|TRBJ2-2|-
TGTGCCAGCAGGCCGGCGGACACCGGGGAGCTGTTTTTT
CASRPADTGELFF
>-|TRBV6-5|TRBJ2-1|-
TGTGCCAGCAGAACGGGGGGCTCTGGCAATGAGCAGTTCTTC
CASRTGGSGNEQFF
>-|TRBV18|TRBJ1-1|-
TGTGCCAGCTCACCCGTGAGAGGGACTGAAGCTTTCTTT
CASSPVRGTEAFF
>-|TRBV30|TRBJ2-1|-
TGTGCCTGGAACGGTGGGCGGGGTAACCACAATGAGCAGTTCTTC
CAWNGGRGNHNEQFF
>-|TRBV19|TRBJ1-5|TRBD1
TGTGCCAGTACAGTAGACAGGGGGCTACATCAGCCCCAGCATTTT
CASTVDRGLHQPQHF
>-|TRBV19|TRBJ1-5|-
TGTGCCAGTAGTCGCCGGGAATCTCAGCCCCAGCATTTT
CASSRRESQPQHF
>once|TRBV3-1/TRBV3-2|TRBJ2-2|-
TGTGCCAGCAGATTGGTCGGGTCCGGGGAGCTGTTTTTT
CASRLVGSGELFF
>-|TRBV11-1|TRBJ2-1|TRBD2
TGTGCCAGCAGCTCCCTAGCGGGGGTATATGAGCAGTTCTTC
CASSSLAGVYEQFF
>few|TRBV28|TRBJ2-7|-
TGTGCCAGCTCGAGTCCAGGGGCGAGCTCCTACGAGCAGTACTTC
CASSSPGASSYEQYF
>-|TRBV19|TRBJ2-1|TRBD2
TGTGCCAGTAGTATGGGGACTAGCGGGGGGGCGGTATACAATGAGCAGTTCTTC
CASSMGTSGGAVYNEQFF
>-|TRBV28|TRBJ1-1|-
TGTGCCAGCAGGCTTCGACCTTTAGGGAGCACTGAAGCTTTCTTT
CASRLRPLGSTEAFF
>-|TRBV7-2|TRBJ2-2|-
TGTGCCAGCAGCCTTAGCGGCCGGATTGTCACCGGGGAGCTGTTTTTT
CASSLSGRIVTGELFF
>once|TRBV4-2|TRBJ2-3|TRBD2
TGTGCCAGCAGCCAACAGGCGGGGGGGCTATCAGATACGCAGTATTTT
CASSQQAGGLSDTQYF
>-|TRBV28|TRBJ1-6|-
TGTGCCAGCAGTACTAGGAGGTATAATTCACCCCTCCACTTT
CASSTRRYNSPLHF